These 23 T cell receptor beta chains were all obtained from the same sample, sequenced in a study of low-dose radiotherapy and immunotherapy resistance in tumors. First-strand cDNA used TRAV- and TRBV-specific primers, covering alpha and beta chains. PCR amplification of the TCRs was performed with Phusion for 20 PCR cycles, and it relied on a constant-region primer together with a V-primer adapter. TCRdb re-analysed the reads in MiXCR, keeping a single row per CDR3 protein. The table records roughly 95,000 distinct CDR3 sequences, under 25% of them present only once. Regarding time point: after trial treatment. Treatment noted: LDRT plus nivolumab, ipilimumab, low-dose cyclophosphamide and aspirin (RACIN trial). Sequenced material: PBMCs, taken after low-dose radiotherapy plus immunotherapy. The receptors stem from a female donor with ovarian cancer.

This clonotype was observed at least ten times. V usage is TRBV24-1 and J usage is TRBJ2-1, with 7 positions matching TRBD2. With V trimmed by 1 base and J by 2 bases, 7 bases remained unmatched. The germline gives CDR1 KGHDR, CDR2 SFDVKD. The CDR3 extends over 17 amino acids. CDR3 sequence: CATSDFRGRGTYNEQFF. Written as DNA, the CDR3 is TGTGCCACCAGTGATTTCCGCGGGAGAGGGACCTACAATGAGCAGTTCTTC.

This clonotype was detected many times. The genes are TRBV6-6 and TRBJ2-7; 7 bases fit TRBD2. This CDR3 region has 17 residues. V shed 0 bases and J 7 bases; nucleotides not matched to a gene: 15. Germline loops: CDR1 MNHNY, CDR2 SVGAGI (reference sequence). The CDR3 DNA is TGTGCCAGCAGTTACTCGCAGACCGGGACTATGTTGGTGGAGCAGTACTTC. It encodes CASSYSQTGTMLVEQYF.

Many counts were recorded for this clonotype. This chain uses TRBV5-1 with TRBJ1-1, with TRBD1 as a possible D gene (6 bases). The CDR3 is made up of 15 amino acids. The V gene lost 4 bases and the J gene lost 1 base, with 14 bases spanning the gap. The germline V gene encodes CDR1 SGHRS and CDR2 YFSETQ. The CDR3 nucleotides are TGCGCCAGCAGCGTAACAGGGAGGGAGAACACTGAAGCTTTCTTT. It yields the protein CASSVTGRENTEAFF.

This clonotype was seen many times. The genes are TRBV7-6 and TRBJ2-2; D is uncertain. Trimming cost V 2 bases and J 0 bases, with 7 bases left between them. The CDR3 totals 15 residues. The germline V gene encodes CDR1 SGHVS and CDR2 FNYEAQ. This chain's CDR3 is CASSLSPANTGELFF. CDR3 coding DNA: TGTGCCAGCAGCTTATCACCGGCGAACACCGGGGAGCTGTTTTTT.

V is TRBV7-2 and J is TRBJ1-2, with TRBD1 as a possible D gene (6 bases). V gave up 9 bases and J gave up 5 bases, with 16 bases separating them. This CDR3 contains 13 residues. Germline CDR1 is SGHTA and CDR2 is FQGNSA. CDR3 in DNA: TGTGCCAGTAACGTCGGGGGCTGGTATGGCTACACCTTC. It encodes CASNVGGWYGYTF.

This clonotype was seen ten or more times. The J gene is TRBJ2-1, the V gene TRBV7-9; the D gene is possibly TRBD2 (7 bases). The CDR3 contains 18 residues. In germline, CDR1 is SEHNR, CDR2 FQNEAQ (reference sequence). Trimming took 6 bases from V and 8 from J, leaving 29 bases between them. The CDR3 bases are TGTGCCAGCAGTCCCCCCGTTCAGGCAGGCGGGGGCAGGGATGAGCAGTTCTTC. Translated, it gives CASSPPVQAGGGRDEQFF.

Many counts were recorded for this clonotype. The rearrangement joins TRBV6-5 to TRBJ2-3, with 8 positions matching TRBD1. After removal of 2 bases from V and 1 base from J, the junction contained 8 bases not matched to a gene. The CDR3 spans 17 residues. The germline CDR1 and CDR2 sequences are MNHEY and SVGAGI. The CDR3, as DNA: TGTGCCAGCAGTTACGAACAGCCGGGACAGGGCACAGATACGCAGTATTTT. This codes for CASSYEQPGQGTDTQYF.

With regard to this clonotype: A far larger clone is only one base removed, so a read error is likely. The genes are TRBV5-1 and TRBJ1-5, with 9 bases fitting TRBD1. The CDR3 runs 13 residues. Germline V gene sequence: CDR1 SGHRS, CDR2 YFSETQ. This CDR3 reads CVSSSTGGQPQHF. The CDR3 DNA is TGTGTCAGCAGCTCTACAGGGGGCCAGCCCCAGCATTTT.

This clonotype was recorded many times. The chain carries TRBV4-1 and TRBJ2-3, with 11 positions matching TRBD2. The J segment lost 5 bases and the V segment lost 0 bases, leaving 16 bases of the junction unmatched. CDR1 is MGHRA, CDR2 YSYEKL, per germline. CDR3 length: 20 residues. The CDR3 reads CASSQEVAGGLRRVRDTQYF. CDR3 bases: TGCGCCAGCAGCCAAGAGGTAGCGGGAGGGTTGAGGCGGGTGAGAGATACGCAGTATTTT.

This chain connects TRBV28 to TRBJ2-3; D assignment may be TRBD1 or TRBD2 (5 bases each). Germline V CDR1 and CDR2: MDHEN, SYDVKM. V was cut by 10 bases and J by 0 bases, with 11 bases left in between. There are 13 residues in the CDR3. CDR3 amino acids: CATGWDSTDTQYF. CDR3 in DNA: TGTGCCACCGGTTGGGACAGCACAGATACGCAGTATTTT.

A word on this clonotype: Given a far larger clone just one base away, this is likely a sequencing read error. The J gene is TRBJ2-7, the V gene TRBV6-6; perhaps TRBD1 as D (6 bases). V dropped 7 bases and J dropped 3 bases, with 16 bases sitting between them. Germline V lookup: CDR1 MNHNY, CDR2 SVGAGI (reference sequence). The CDR3 is 14 residues long. The CDR3 DNA follows: TGTGCCAGCAAGACCGGGACACGGGGCTACGAGCAGTACTTC. Its protein product is CASKTGTRGYEQYF.

This clonotype was detected many times. The genes are TRBV20-1 and TRBJ2-5, with TRBD1 matching 8 bases. Germline V CDR1 and CDR2: DFQATT, SNEGSKA (reference sequence). The CDR3 length is 13 residues. Trimming cost V 5 bases and J 4 bases; bases outside gene matches: 6. CDR3 residues: CSAPSRGRETQYF. Written as DNA, the CDR3 is TGCAGTGCTCCTTCCAGGGGGCGAGAGACCCAGTACTTC.

This clonotype has at least ten counts. The gene calls are TRBV3-1 and TRBJ1-2, with D possibly TRBD1 on 6 matching bases. The CDR3 extends over 13 amino acids. V dropped 4 bases and J dropped 7 bases, with 13 bases sitting between them. CDR1 and CDR2 (germline): LGHDT, YNNKEL (reference sequence). CDR3 in DNA: TGTGCCAGCAGCCCCCGCAGGGGCTCTGGCTACACCTTC. It specifies CASSPRRGSGYTF.

This clonotype appeared a few times. The genes are TRBV6-2 or TRBV6-3 and TRBJ1-5; D possibly corresponds to TRBD1 (5 bases). V was pared by 6 bases and J by 2 bases, with 20 bases between. Per germline, CDR1 MNHEY and CDR2 SVGEGT. The CDR3 covers 17 residues. CDR3 amino acids: CASSATPQGVGNQPQHF. Here the CDR3 DNA reads TGTGCCAGCAGCGCCACTCCGCAGGGAGTAGGCAATCAGCCCCAGCATTTT.

This clonotype turned up a few times. The chain is built from TRBV30 and TRBJ1-2, with 12 positions matching TRBD1. This CDR3 is built from 16 residues. Germline V gene sequence: CDR1 GTSNPN, CDR2 SVGIG (reference sequence). The trim removed 0 bases at V and 7 bases at J, leaving 9 bases unmatched. CDR3: CAWSVPGDRGPFGYTF. As DNA, the CDR3 is TGTGCCTGGAGTGTGCCGGGGGACAGGGGGCCTTTTGGCTACACCTTC.

As concerns this clonotype: No DNA is shown, since the ends of the CDR3 on it are uncertain; the CDR3 is the one TCRdb lists. The chain uses TRBV28 and TRBJ2-2; whether TRBD1, the table's D call, matches the DNA was not checked. Germline CDR1 MDHEN, CDR2 SYDVKM. The CDR3 is 21 amino acids long, termini counted. CDR3 sequence reads: CASKPGNYEQYFGPDTGELFF.

This clonotype was seen repeatedly, ten times or more. The rearrangement uses TRBV13 and TRBJ2-5; D ambiguous. The length of the CDR3 is 12 residues. Trimming left V 5 bases short and J 5 bases short, with 9 bases between. Germline-derived CDR1 and CDR2 are PRHDT and FYEKMQ (reference sequence). This CDR3 reads CASSVLGETQYF. CDR3 sequence (DNA): TGTGCCAGCAGCGTCTTGGGGGAGACCCAGTACTTC.

Regarding this clonotype: Only one base separates this from a far larger clonotype, so it likely reflects a read error. The V call is TRBV6-2 or TRBV6-3, the J call TRBJ2-1; D is uncertain. V was trimmed by 11 bases and J by 10 bases, leaving 21 bases between them. Germline values: CDR1 MNHEY, CDR2 SVGEGT. This CDR3 has 13 residues. The chain's CDR3 is CACDDGDAYEQFF. The DNA of the CDR3 is TGTGCCTGCGATGACGGTGACGCCTACGAGCAGTTCTTC.

This clonotype was observed at least ten times. V usage is TRBV7-3 and J usage is TRBJ2-2; D is unresolved. V lost 5 bases to trimming and J lost 6 bases, with 16 bases between them. Germline values: CDR1 SGHTA, CDR2 FQGTGA. CDR3 size: 15 residues. For the CDR3, the DNA is TGTGCCAGCAGCCTCTCTGCTCGACACCCCGGGGAGCTGTTTTTT. Translated, it gives CASSLSARHPGELFF.

This chain uses TRBV20-1 with TRBJ2-7, with TRBD1 matching 7 bases. Trimming took 3 bases from V and 4 from J; bases not matched to a gene: 12. Germline CDR1 reads DFQATT; CDR2 reads SNEGSKA (reference sequence). The CDR3 is 15 residues long. DNA for the CDR3: TGCAGTGCTAGTTTTCCCCGACAGGGCTCGTACGAGCAGTACTTC. It encodes CSASFPRQGSYEQYF.

The sample holds many counts of this clonotype. This rearrangement joins TRBV25-1 to TRBJ1-5, with TRBD1 matching 10 bases. With V trimmed by 8 bases and J by 5 bases, 9 bases remained unmatched. CDR1 is MGHDK and CDR2 is SYGVNS in the germline V gene. The CDR3 length is 15 residues. The CDR3, as DNA: TGTGCCAGCGGATCCGGGACAGGGGTATATCAGCCCCAGCATTTT. It translates to CASGSGTGVYQPQHF.

This clonotype showed up many times. The chain employs TRBV5-1 and TRBJ1-2; D is unclear. V was shortened by 4 bases and J by 3 bases, with 7 bases between the two germline ends. Germline V CDR1 and CDR2: SGHRS, YFSETQ. The CDR3 extends over 12 amino acids. CDR3 residues: CASSQSDYGYTF. CDR3 sequence (DNA): TGCGCCAGCAGCCAGTCAGACTATGGCTACACCTTC.

This clonotype was detected many times. The CDR3 loop is CASSPPYSNQPQHF. The CDR3 DNA reads TGTGCCAGCTCACCACCCTATAGCAATCAGCCCCAGCATTTT. The genes are TRBV18 and TRBJ1-5; D remains unclear. Trimming cost V 0 bases and J 0 bases, with 3 bases left between them. CDR1 is KGHSH and CDR2 is LQKENI in the germline V gene. The CDR3 totals 14 residues.